This T cell receptor (beta chain) was retrieved from a study of blood T cells in healthy people across ages. This clonotype was observed a handful of times. Together with a sample-barcoded 5' primer, a J-beta primer mix was included in a second PCR lasting roughly 6 to 12 cycles. TCRdb redid the calling of the 5' RACE reads with MiXCR, one entry per CDR3 protein. The table includes 1.4 million to 1.5 million distinct CDR3 sequences, approximately 42% detected once. Germline V lookup: CDR1 DFQATT, CDR2 SNEGSKA (reference sequence). V gave up 0 bases and J gave up 13 bases, with 25 bases separating them. The CDR3 totals 16 residues.

The sequencing input was blood. J is TRBJ2-4 and V is TRBV20-1, with D possibly being TRBD1 or TRBD2 (6 bases each). The TCR sequence derives from a woman under 30 in good health. The CDR3 here is CSAREATGAETIKQYF. CDR3 DNA sequence: TGCAGTGCTAGAGAGGCAACGGGGGCCGAGACGATAAAGCAGTACTTC.